The clone carrying this TCR beta chain was counted many times. The antigen is not known. Extraction also yielded germline DNA, while blood RNA was obtained from unsorted whole blood. Starting from roughly 0.5 ug of total RNA, TCR beta cDNA was produced with a primer in the constant region. It was through three nested multiplex PCR rounds of slightly modified ARM-PCR that TCR beta libraries arose. TRBV1-TRBV30 forward primers paired with a C-beta reverse primer were used in the first two PCR rounds, which ran 9 to 10 cycles each. TCRdb analysed the multiplex PCR reads with MiXCR anew, one entry per CDR3 protein. The table includes about 350,000 distinct CDR3 sequences, around three fifths detected once. This sample was included in a study of tumor-infiltrating lymphocytes in primary liver carcinoma. On the study more broadly: By surgical resection, the patients were treated for their primary liver carcinoma. T1-T3 N0M0 was the stage of the tumors, which were roughly 4.2 to 11 cm across.

The CDR3 is 14 amino acids. From germline, CDR1 is MGHRA and CDR2 YSYEKL. Deletions cut 4 bases from V and 3 bases from J, with 13 bases between. Regarding the study as a whole: A significantly higher top-250-clone fraction was found in tumors than in blood (p = 0.039). CD8+ and CD4+ repertoires went uncompared, the samples being bulk unsorted.

The gene calls are TRBV4-1 and TRBJ2-7; TRBD1 is a possible D gene (6 bases). This TCR was sampled from a man aged 40-50 years with primary liver carcinoma and hepatitis B virus infection. The sequencing sample was made of peripheral blood. This chain's CDR3 is CASSPTGGFYEQYF. The CDR3 DNA reads TGCGCCAGCAGCCCCACTGGGGGCTTCTACGAGCAGTACTTC.